This T cell receptor beta chain was captured by sequencing in a study of T cells in localized non-small cell lung cancer (dated by TCRdb to the early 2020s). Broadly, across the study: The study examined T cell repertoires in under 300 patients with early-stage NSCLC and compared tumors with uninvolved tumor-adjacent lungs. A mean age of around 66 years was recorded for the NSCLC patients, of whom some 130 were male and 90 to 110 were female. The cohort was made up of around 220 treatment-naive NSCLC patients whose localized lung tumors had been resected. Beyond this particular receptor, the publication reports: Because multi-region tumor sequencing was not done, intratumor heterogeneity could not be ruled out. Longer overall survival was associated with higher blood T cell density, whereas shorter survival was associated with higher adjacent-lung clonality. Because of the exploratory design, TCR variables were selected using unadjusted p-values without false-discovery rate correction. A median of around 60 of the top 100 tumor clones turned up in the paired uninvolved adjacent lung, and some 27 of those clones also ranked among the top 100 of that same adjacent lung. Uninvolved tumor-adjacent lung showed the highest T cell clonality, higher than tumor, which suggests more focused antigenic responses in the uninvolved tumor-adjacent lung.

Its CDR3 holds 18 amino acids, cysteine through phenylalanine. Only CDR3 DNA is held: 54 bases, read in frame from base 1. For CDR1 and CDR2, the germline V gene lists SGHTA and FQGTGA. V was cut back by 4 bases and J by 2 bases, leaving a gap of 22 bases between them. A word on this clone: Its recognized antigen is unknown. No quality values exist for individual bases; no much larger clone is one base distant.

The immunoSEQ Assay was used to sequence TCR beta CDR3 regions from DNA. Under the source paper's analysis protocol: To compute T cell density, TCR beta template counts were normalized to usable DNA, which was estimated by amplifying housekeeping genes. The preseqR package was used to estimate richness by extrapolating to 400,000 templates for PBMC samples and to 120,000 templates for tissue samples. Clonality was calculated as one minus Pielou's evenness. To identify tissue-enriched TCRs, differential abundance testing was run on productive amino-acid clonotypes with a minimum total count of 5 and an alpha of 0.1. The Jaccard Index and the Morisita Overlap Index were used to quantify repertoire overlap between compartments. GLIPH grouped TCR beta CDR3s together with public tetramer-defined viral CDR3s, and a viral motif had to include at least three viral sequences and show V-gene enrichment. TCRdb holds this immuneACCESS table with in-frame rearrangements only. Some clones are missing; in checked studies, unresolved V genes explain under half, and the rest has no known cause. V, J and clone size derive from that table, while D and trimming were established from the DNA sequence. This sample gives about 59,000 clones in total; roughly 89% of them show up just once. 20% to 25% of the sample belongs to the ten largest clones.

At diagnosis, peripheral blood, uninvolved tumor-adjacent lung and tumor were collected and were preserved as a mix of fresh-frozen and FFPE material. For TCR repertoire profiling, blood samples were analyzed in the form of peripheral blood mononuclear cells. This clonotype was sampled from a man aged 40 to 69 with stage I squamous cell lung carcinoma. This specimen consisted of peripheral blood, obtained before any cancer treatment. The chain is encoded by TRBV7-3 joined to TRBJ2-3; TRBD2 is perhaps the D gene, given 6 matching bases. In nucleotide form, the sequence is TGTGCCAGCAGCTCGCCGGGGGAGGCGCCAGCGTACACAGATACGCAGTATTTT. The encoded protein is CASSSPGEAPAYTDTQYF.